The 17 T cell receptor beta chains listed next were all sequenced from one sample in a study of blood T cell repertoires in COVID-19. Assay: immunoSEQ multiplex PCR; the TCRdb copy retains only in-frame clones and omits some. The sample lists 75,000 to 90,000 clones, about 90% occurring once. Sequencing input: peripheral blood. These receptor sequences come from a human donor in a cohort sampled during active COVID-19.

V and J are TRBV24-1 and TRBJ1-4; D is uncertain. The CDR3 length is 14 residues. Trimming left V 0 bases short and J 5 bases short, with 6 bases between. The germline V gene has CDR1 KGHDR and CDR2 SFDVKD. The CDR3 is CATSDLIENEKLFF. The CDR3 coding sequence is TGTGCCACCAGTGATTTGATTGAGAATGAAAAACTGTTTTTT.

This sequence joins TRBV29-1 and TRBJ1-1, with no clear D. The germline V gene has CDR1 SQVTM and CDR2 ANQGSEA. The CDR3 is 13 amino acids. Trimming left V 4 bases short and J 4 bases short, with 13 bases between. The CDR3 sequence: CSVVVEAGTEAFF. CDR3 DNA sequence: TGCAGCGTTGTGGTAGAAGCGGGCACTGAAGCTTTCTTT.

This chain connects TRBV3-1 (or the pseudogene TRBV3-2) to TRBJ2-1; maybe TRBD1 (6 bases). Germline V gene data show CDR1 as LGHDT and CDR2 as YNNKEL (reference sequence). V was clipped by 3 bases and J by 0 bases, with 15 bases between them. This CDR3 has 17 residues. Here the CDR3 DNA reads TGTGCCAGCAGCCATAGCCTCTACAGGGACTCCTACAATGAGCAGTTCTTC. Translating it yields CASSHSLYRDSYNEQFF.

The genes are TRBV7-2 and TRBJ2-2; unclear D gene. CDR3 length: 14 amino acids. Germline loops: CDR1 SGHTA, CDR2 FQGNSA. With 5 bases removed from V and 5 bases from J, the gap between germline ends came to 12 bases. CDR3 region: CASSPPLETGELFF. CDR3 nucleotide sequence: TGTGCCAGCAGCCCACCCCTGGAGACCGGGGAGCTGTTTTTT.

The CDR3 spells CAISGVGRGLVYEQYF. The CDR3 DNA reads as TGTGCCATCAGTGGTGTCGGCAGGGGGCTTGTGTACGAGCAGTACTTC. The chain joins TRBV10-3 to TRBJ2-7; 8 nucleotides align to TRBD1. Germline V CDR1 and CDR2: ENHRY, SYGVKD. The CDR3 has 16 amino acids. Trimming removed 4 bases from V and 4 bases from J; junction bases left unmatched: 12.

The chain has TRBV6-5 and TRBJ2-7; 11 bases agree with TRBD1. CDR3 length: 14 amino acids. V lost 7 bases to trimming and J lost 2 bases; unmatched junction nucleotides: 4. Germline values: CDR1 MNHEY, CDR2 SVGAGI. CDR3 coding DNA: TGTGCCAGCATTGGGACAGGGGGGGCCTACGAGCAGTACTTC. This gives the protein CASIGTGGAYEQYF.

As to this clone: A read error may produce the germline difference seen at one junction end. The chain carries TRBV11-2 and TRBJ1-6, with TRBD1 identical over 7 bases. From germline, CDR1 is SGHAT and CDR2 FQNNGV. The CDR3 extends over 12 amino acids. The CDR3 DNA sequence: TGTGCCAGCAGCTTAGCTGGGACAGAGGCGAGCTTT. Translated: CASSLAGTEASF. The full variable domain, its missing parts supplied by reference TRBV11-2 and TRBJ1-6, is EAGVAQSPRYKIIEKRQSVAFWCNPISGHATLYWYQQILGQGPKLLIQFQNNGVVDDSQLPKDRFSAERLKGVDSTLKIQPAKLEDSAVYLCASSLAGTEASFGNGTRLTVT.

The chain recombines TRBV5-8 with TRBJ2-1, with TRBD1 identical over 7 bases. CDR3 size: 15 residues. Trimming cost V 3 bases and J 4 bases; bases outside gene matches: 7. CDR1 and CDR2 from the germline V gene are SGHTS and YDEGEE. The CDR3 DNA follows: TGTGCCAGCAGCTCAAAGGGGGCCGGGTACAATGAGCAGTTCTTC. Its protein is CASSSKGAGYNEQFF.

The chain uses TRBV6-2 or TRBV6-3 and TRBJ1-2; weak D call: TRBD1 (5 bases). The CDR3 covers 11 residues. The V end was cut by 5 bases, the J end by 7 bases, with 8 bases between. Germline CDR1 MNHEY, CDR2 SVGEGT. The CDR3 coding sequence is TGTGCCAGCAGTACCCAGGGTGGCTACACCTTC. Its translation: CASSTQGGYTF.

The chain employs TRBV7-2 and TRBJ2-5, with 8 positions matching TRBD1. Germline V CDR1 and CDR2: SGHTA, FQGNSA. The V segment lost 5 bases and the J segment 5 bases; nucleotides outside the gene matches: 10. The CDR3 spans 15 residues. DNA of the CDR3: TGTGCCAGCAGCCCTTCTGGACAGGGCCAGGAGACCCAGTACTTC. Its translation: CASSPSGQGQETQYF.

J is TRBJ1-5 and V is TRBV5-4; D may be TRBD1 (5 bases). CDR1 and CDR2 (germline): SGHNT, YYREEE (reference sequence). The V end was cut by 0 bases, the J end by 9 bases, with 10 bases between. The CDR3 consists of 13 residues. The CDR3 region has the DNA TGTGCCAGCAGCTTGGATAGCGGGGGGCCCCAGCATTTT. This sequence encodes CASSLDSGGPQHF.

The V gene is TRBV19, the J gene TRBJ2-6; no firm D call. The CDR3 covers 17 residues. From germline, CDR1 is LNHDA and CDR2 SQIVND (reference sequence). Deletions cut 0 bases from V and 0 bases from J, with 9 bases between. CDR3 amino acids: CASSIEEKPSGANVLTF. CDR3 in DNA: TGTGCCAGTAGTATAGAGGAGAAGCCCTCTGGGGCCAACGTCCTGACTTTC.

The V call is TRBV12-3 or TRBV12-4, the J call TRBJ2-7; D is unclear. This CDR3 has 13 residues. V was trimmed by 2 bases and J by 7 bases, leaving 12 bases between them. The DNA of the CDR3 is TGTGCCAGCAGTTTAACCAATTTGGAGGAGCAGTACTTC. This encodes CASSLTNLEEQYF.

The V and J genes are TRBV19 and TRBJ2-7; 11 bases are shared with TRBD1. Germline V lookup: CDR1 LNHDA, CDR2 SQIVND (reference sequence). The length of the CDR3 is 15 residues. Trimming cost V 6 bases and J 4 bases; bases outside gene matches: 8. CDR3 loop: CASSRSWDRGYEQYF. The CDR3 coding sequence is TGTGCCAGTAGCCGAAGCTGGGACAGGGGGTACGAGCAGTACTTC.

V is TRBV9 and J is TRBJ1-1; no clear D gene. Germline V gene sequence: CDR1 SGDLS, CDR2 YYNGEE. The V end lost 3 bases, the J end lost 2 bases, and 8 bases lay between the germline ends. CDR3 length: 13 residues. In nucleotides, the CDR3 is TGTGCCAGCAGCGAAACGGGTAACACTGAAGCTTTCTTT. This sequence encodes CASSETGNTEAFF.

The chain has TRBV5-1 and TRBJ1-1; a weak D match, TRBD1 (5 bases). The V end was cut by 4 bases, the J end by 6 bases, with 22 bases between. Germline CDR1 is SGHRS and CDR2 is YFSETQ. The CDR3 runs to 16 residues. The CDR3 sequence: CASSLMELGGTAEAFF. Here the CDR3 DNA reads TGCGCCAGCAGCCTAATGGAGTTGGGGGGAACGGCTGAAGCTTTCTTT.

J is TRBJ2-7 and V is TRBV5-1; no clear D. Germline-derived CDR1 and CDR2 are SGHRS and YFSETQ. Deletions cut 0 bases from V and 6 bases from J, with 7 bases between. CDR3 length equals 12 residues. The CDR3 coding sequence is TGCGCCAGCAGCTTGGGGGCCCTCGAGCAGTACTTC. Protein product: CASSLGALEQYF.